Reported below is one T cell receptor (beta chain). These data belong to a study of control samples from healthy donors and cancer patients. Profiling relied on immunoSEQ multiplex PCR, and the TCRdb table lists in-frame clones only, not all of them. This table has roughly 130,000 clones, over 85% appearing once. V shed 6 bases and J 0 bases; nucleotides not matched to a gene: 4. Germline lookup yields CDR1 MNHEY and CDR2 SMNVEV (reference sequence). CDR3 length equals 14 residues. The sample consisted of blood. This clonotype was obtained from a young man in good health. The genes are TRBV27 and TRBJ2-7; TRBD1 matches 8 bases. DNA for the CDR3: TGTGCCAGCAGGCACAGGGGGTACTCCTACGAGCAGTACTTC. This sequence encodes CASRHRGYSYEQYF.